Presented here are 30 T cell receptor beta chains from one specimen sequenced in a study of T cells after yellow fever vaccination. One entry per CDR3 protein results from TCRdb running MiXCR on the 5' RACE reads. In the table there are some 550,000 distinct CDR3 sequences, roughly a fifth of which are singletons. The sample was PBMCs, taken 15 days after the yellow fever booster vaccination. Receptors were obtained from a man aged 25 to 40 who received the YFV17D yellow fever vaccine.

This clonotype was seen a few times. V is TRBV12-3 or TRBV12-4 and J is TRBJ2-7; weak D call: TRBD2 (5 bases). Trimming left V 4 bases short and J 3 bases short, with 16 bases between. The CDR3 is 15 residues long. The CDR3 DNA sequence: TGTGCCAGCAGTTCATCTAGCTTGTTATTCTACGAGCAGTACTTC. Residues: CASSSSSLLFYEQYF.

The genes are TRBV5-8 and TRBJ1-2; a weak D match, TRBD1 (6 bases). The CDR3 totals 13 residues. Germline V gives CDR1 SGHTS, CDR2 YDEGEE. The ends were cut back, 2 bases at V and 9 bases at J, with 14 bases in the middle. The CDR3 DNA sequence: TGTGCCAGCAGCTTTGGCAGGGGTAAAAGCTACACCTTC. This encodes CASSFGRGKSYTF.

This clonotype was counted only a few times. V and J are TRBV12-5 and TRBJ2-5; 9 bases are shared with TRBD1. The trim removed 3 bases at V and 5 bases at J, leaving 4 bases unmatched. The germline CDR1 and CDR2 sequences are LGHNT and FRNRAP. The CDR3 length is 14 residues. This CDR3 reads CASGFTGGKETQYF. CDR3 nucleotides: TGTGCTAGTGGTTTTACAGGGGGCAAGGAGACCCAGTACTTC.

This clonotype has a handful of counts. V usage is TRBV3-1 and J usage is TRBJ1-1; D call uncertain. The CDR3 is made up of 14 amino acids. Trimming took 4 bases from V and 3 from J, leaving 12 bases between them. Germline assignment: CDR1 LGHDT and CDR2 YNNKEL (reference sequence). The CDR3 DNA follows: TGTGCCAGCAGCCCCACCTGGGCCTACACTGAAGCTTTCTTT. Translating it yields CASSPTWAYTEAFF.

The chain links TRBV11-2 to TRBJ2-7; D ambiguous. Germline V lookup: CDR1 SGHAT, CDR2 FQNNGV. CDR3 length: 17 residues. Trimming pared 0 bases from V and 0 bases from J, leaving 15 bases between. The CDR3 nucleotides are TGTGCCAGCAGCTTAGACAGGATCGTAGCAAACTCCTACGAGCAGTACTTC. Its protein product is CASSLDRIVANSYEQYF.

The chain carries TRBV7-9 and TRBJ1-2, with a tentative D call TRBD1 (6 bases). There are 16 residues in the CDR3. The germline CDR1 and CDR2 sequences are SEHNR and FQNEAQ (reference sequence). Trimming cost V 6 bases and J 4 bases, with 21 bases left between them. CDR3 nucleotides: TGTGCCAGCAGTTCTCCCCGGGACACCCTGCCCTATGGCTACACCTTC. Amino acids: CASSSPRDTLPYGYTF.

The chain has TRBV14 and TRBJ1-1; perhaps TRBD1 as D (6 bases). The CDR3 is 15 residues long. The V and J ends lost 5 bases and 1 base respectively, with 14 bases between them. The germline V gene has CDR1 SGHDN and CDR2 FVKESK. The CDR3 reads CASSASGGGNTEAFF. The DNA for the CDR3 is TGTGCCAGCAGCGCTAGCGGAGGGGGGAACACTGAAGCTTTCTTT.

The chain combines TRBV5-1 with TRBJ1-6, with 7 bases fitting TRBD1. Unmatched junction bases numbered 13, after V lost 6 bases and J lost 7 bases. The CDR3 has 16 residues. The germline CDR1 and CDR2 sequences are SGHRS and YFSETQ. The CDR3 here is CASTFTGDRGNSPLHF. In DNA form, the CDR3 reads TGCGCCAGCACCTTTACCGGGGACAGAGGGAATTCACCCCTCCACTTT.

This clonotype was counted between two and nine times. The DNA for the CDR3 is TGTGCCAGCAGGTCAGCGGGGACGAACACCGGGGAGCTGTTTTTT. Amino acids: CASRSAGTNTGELFF. The chain uses TRBV7-9 and TRBJ2-2; 7 bases align to TRBD2. Germline CDR1 SEHNR, CDR2 FQNEAQ (reference sequence). V gave up 6 bases and J gave up 0 bases; unmatched junction bases: 4. The CDR3 loop spans 15 amino acids.

This clonotype was seen only a few times. The gene calls are TRBV27 and TRBJ2-3, with D unresolved. Germline V CDR1 and CDR2: MNHEY, SMNVEV (reference sequence). CDR3 size: 15 residues. Between the trimmed V and J ends, which lost 3 bases and 4 bases, there was a span of 14 bases. CDR3 protein: CASSLSTWGSDTQYF. For the CDR3, the DNA is TGTGCCAGCAGTTTGTCGACTTGGGGTTCAGATACGCAGTATTTT.

This chain joins TRBV6-2 or TRBV6-3 and TRBJ1-2; 8 bases are shared with TRBD1. V gave up 6 bases and J gave up 3 bases; unmatched junction bases: 3. CDR3 length equals 13 residues. The germline gives CDR1 MNHEY, CDR2 SVGEGT. The CDR3: CASRRTGHYGYTF. The DNA for the CDR3 is TGTGCCAGCAGGCGGACAGGGCACTATGGCTACACCTTC.

This clonotype was seen at least ten times. The V and J genes are TRBV11-2 and TRBJ2-7, with 7 positions matching TRBD1. Per the germline V gene, CDR1 is SGHAT and CDR2 is FQNNGV. J gave up 0 bases and V 5 bases, and 16 bases lay outside the gene matches. The CDR3 contains 18 residues. CDR3 bases: TGTGCCAGCAGCCCAGAGGGGGCGGACCGAGGTGGCTCCTACGAGCAGTACTTC. Protein: CASSPEGADRGGSYEQYF.

The chain joins TRBV25-1 to TRBJ1-1, with D perhaps TRBD1 (5 bases). The CDR3 spans 12 residues. The V end lost 3 bases, the J end lost 9 bases, and 11 bases lay between the germline ends. Germline CDR1 MGHDK, CDR2 SYGVNS. CDR3 in DNA: TGTGCCAGCAGTGACCCGGGGGAGCAAGCTTTCTTT. Its translation is CASSDPGEQAFF.

This clonotype was picked up a small number of times. CDR3 residues: CASSVPTGYEQYF. Written as DNA, the CDR3 is TGTGCCAGCAGCGTACCGACCGGTTACGAGCAGTACTTC. The chain recombines TRBV5-4 with TRBJ2-7, with unresolved D. V gave up 4 bases and J gave up 4 bases, with 12 bases separating them. CDR1 and CDR2 (germline): SGHNT, YYREEE (reference sequence). The CDR3 length is 13 residues. Full variable domain (rest looked up from reference TRBV5-4 and TRBJ2-7): ETGVTQSPTHLIKTRGQQVTLRCSSQSGHNTVSWYQQALGQGPQFIFQYYREEENGRGNFPPRFSGLQFPNYSSELNVNALELDDSALYLCASSVPTGYEQYFGPGTRLTVT.

The sample holds a few counts of this clonotype. The J gene is TRBJ1-1, the V gene TRBV20-1; D may be TRBD1 (6 bases). This CDR3 comprises 12 residues. Trimming cost V 6 bases and J 3 bases, with 11 bases left between them. Germline V gene sequence: CDR1 DFQATT, CDR2 SNEGSKA (reference sequence). Here the CDR3 reads CSARQADTEAFF. CDR3 in DNA: TGCAGTGCGCGACAGGCAGACACTGAAGCTTTCTTT.

This clonotype showed up just a few times. The J gene is TRBJ1-6, the V gene TRBV7-2; 7 nucleotides agree with TRBD1. Per the germline V gene, CDR1 is SGHTA and CDR2 is FQGNSA. The CDR3 spans 15 residues. With V trimmed by 1 base and J by 8 bases, 5 bases remained unmatched. DNA of the CDR3: TGTGCCAGCAGCTTAGTAGTGGGACAGTATTCACCCCTCCACTTT. Encoded protein: CASSLVVGQYSPLHF.

This clonotype was counted only a few times. This chain connects TRBV7-2 to TRBJ1-3; TRBD1 aligns across 7 bases. Germline V CDR1 and CDR2: SGHTA, FQGNSA. Trimming took 5 bases from V and 4 from J; bases not matched to a gene: 5. The CDR3 length is 14 residues. In DNA, the CDR3 is TGTGCCAGCAGCCCTAACAGGGGAGGAAACACCATATATTTT. Its translation: CASSPNRGGNTIYF. The full variable domain, rest sourced from reference TRBV7-2 and TRBJ1-3, is GAGVSQSPSNKVTEKGKDVELRCDPISGHTALYWYRQSLGQGLEFLIYFQGNSAPDKSGLPSDRFSAERTGGSVSTLTIQRTQQEDSAVYLCASSPNRGGNTIYFGEGSWLTVV.

This chain links TRBV20-1 with TRBJ1-1; D is possibly TRBD1 (5 bases). The CDR3 consists of 13 residues. Germline V gene data show CDR1 as DFQATT and CDR2 as SNEGSKA (reference sequence). Trimming shortened V by 2 bases and J by 6 bases, and 13 bases separated the two germline ends. The CDR3 sequence is CSARLTVIAEAFF. The CDR3 nucleotides are TGCAGTGCTAGACTGACAGTAATAGCTGAAGCTTTCTTT.

A few counts support this clonotype. The V and J genes are TRBV7-6 and TRBJ2-3, with 8 bases aligning to TRBD2. The V segment lost 0 bases and the J segment 4 bases; nucleotides outside the gene matches: 6. The germline V gene encodes CDR1 SGHVS and CDR2 FNYEAQ. The CDR3 totals 16 residues. The CDR3 spells CASSLAAAGVADTQYF. CDR3 in DNA: TGTGCCAGCAGCTTAGCGGCAGCGGGAGTGGCAGATACGCAGTATTTT.

This clonotype was observed a handful of times. The rearrangement links TRBV5-1 to TRBJ2-5; a possible D gene is TRBD1 (6 bases). The germline CDR1 and CDR2 sequences are SGHRS and YFSETQ. Trimming removed 4 bases at V and 2 bases at J, with 15 bases between. CDR3 length: 15 amino acids. CDR3 sequence reads: CASSVGTRTQETQYF. The DNA of the CDR3 is TGCGCCAGCAGCGTTGGGACAAGAACACAAGAGACCCAGTACTTC.

The table lists this clonotype with a few counts. The CDR3: CASSPMGGRMNTGELFF. The CDR3 DNA sequence: TGTGCCAGCTCACCAATGGGGGGCCGTATGAACACCGGGGAGCTGTTTTTT. The genes are TRBV18 and TRBJ2-2; D possibly uses TRBD1 or TRBD2 (6 bases each). Germline loops: CDR1 KGHSH, CDR2 LQKENI. V shed 2 bases and J shed 1 base, with 14 bases lying between them. This CDR3 contains 17 residues.

V usage is TRBV12-3 or TRBV12-4 and J usage is TRBJ2-7; D is ambiguous. V was pared by 1 base and J by 0 bases, with 4 bases between. The CDR3 loop spans 13 amino acids. DNA of the CDR3: TGTGCCAGCAGTTTAGACTTCTCCTACGAGCAGTACTTC. Its protein product is CASSLDFSYEQYF.

This clonotype was observed a few times. The rearrangement uses TRBV12-3 or TRBV12-4 and TRBJ2-1; 8 bases line up with TRBD1. The ends lost 6 bases at V and 8 bases at J; junction bases unmatched: 18. The length of the CDR3 is 17 residues. The CDR3: CASRSLMGRDRFHEQFF. The CDR3 coding sequence is TGTGCCAGCAGAAGTTTAATGGGCCGGGACAGGTTCCATGAGCAGTTCTTC.

Concerning this clonotype: A clone one base away is much larger, so this may be a read error. The chain has TRBV11-1 and TRBJ2-1, with D hard to call. Germline V lookup: CDR1 SGHAT, CDR2 FQDESV (reference sequence). The ends were cut back, 3 bases at V and 0 bases at J, with 6 bases in the middle. CDR3 length: 14 amino acids. CDR3 residues: CASSFNYSYNEQFF. CDR3 nucleotide sequence: TGTGCCAGCAGCTTTAATTACTCCTACAATGAGCAGTTCTTC.

This sequence joins TRBV27 and TRBJ2-3; 8 nucleotides line up with TRBD1. V gave up 1 base and J gave up 1 base; unmatched junction bases: 7. The CDR3 consists of 17 residues. Germline V gives CDR1 MNHEY, CDR2 SMNVEV (reference sequence). Here the CDR3 DNA reads TGTGCCAGCAGTTTATTTTCAGGGGGCTCCGGCACAGATACGCAGTATTTT. It yields the protein CASSLFSGGSGTDTQYF.

A few counts support this clonotype. The chain recombines TRBV20-1 with TRBJ2-7; the match to TRBD1 covers 7 bases. Germline lookup yields CDR1 DFQATT and CDR2 SNEGSKA (reference sequence). The CDR3 totals 17 residues. V was pared by 3 bases and J by 2 bases, with 16 bases of the junction left unmatched. The CDR3 DNA is TGCAGTGCTAGGCCCGGGACAGCCTCTCGGACTGCCTACGAGCAGTACTTC. Amino acids: CSARPGTASRTAYEQYF.

There are a few counts of this clonotype. The chain uses TRBV29-1 and TRBJ2-1; TRBD2 aligns across 9 bases. Losses at the gene ends were 7 bases for V and 8 bases for J; bases not matched to a gene: 9. The CDR3 sequence is 13 residues long. The V gene's germline CDR1 is SQVTM and CDR2 ANQGSEA. The chain's CDR3 is CSAVAGVSYEQFF. CDR3 nucleotide sequence: TGCAGCGCCGTAGCGGGAGTAAGCTATGAGCAGTTCTTC.

This clonotype occurred a few times. An end of the junction differs from the germline gene, which may be a read error. CDR3: CSVSRSASNEQYF. CDR3 in DNA: TGCAGCGTATCCCGTTCTGCCTCCAACGAGCAGTACTTC. The chain joins TRBV29-1 to TRBJ2-7; D is uncertain. The CDR3 is made up of 13 amino acids. Germline V gives CDR1 SQVTM, CDR2 ANQGSEA.

This clonotype was recorded many times. The chain is built from TRBV7-2 and TRBJ2-5; D gene uncertain. V was cut by 5 bases and J by 4 bases, with 5 bases left in between. The V gene's germline CDR1 is SGHTA and CDR2 FQGNSA. The CDR3 loop spans 11 amino acids. This CDR3 is CASSPLETQYF. CDR3 DNA: TGTGCCAGCAGCCCCCTAGAGACCCAGTACTTC.

This clonotype was observed once. The rearrangement joins TRBV11-2 to TRBJ2-7, with D perhaps TRBD2 (6 bases). CDR3 size: 12 residues. Trimming took off 1 base at V and 7 bases at J, with 8 bases between the two ends. Germline V gives CDR1 SGHAT, CDR2 FQNNGV. This CDR3 is CASSLVREEQYF. The CDR3 nucleotides are TGTGCCAGCAGCTTAGTCCGGGAGGAGCAGTACTTC.